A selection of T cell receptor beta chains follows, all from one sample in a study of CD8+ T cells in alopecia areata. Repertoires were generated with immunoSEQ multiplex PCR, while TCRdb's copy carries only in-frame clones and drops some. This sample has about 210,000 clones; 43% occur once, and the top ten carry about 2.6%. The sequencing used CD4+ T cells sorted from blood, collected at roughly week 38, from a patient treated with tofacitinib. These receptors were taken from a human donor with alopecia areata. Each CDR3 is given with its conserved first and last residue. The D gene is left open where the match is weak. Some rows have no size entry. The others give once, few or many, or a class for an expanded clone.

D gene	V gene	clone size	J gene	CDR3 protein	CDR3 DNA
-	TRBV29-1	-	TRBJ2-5	CSVEFSETQYF	TGCAGCGTTGAATTCTCCGAGACCCAGTACTTC
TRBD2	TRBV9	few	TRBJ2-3	CASSPGTSDTTDTQYF	TGTGCCAGCAGCCCGGGGACTAGCGACACCACAGATACGCAGTATTTT
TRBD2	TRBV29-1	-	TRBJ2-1	CSVDRAGGTYNEQFF	TGCAGCGTTGACCGAGCGGGAGGTACCTACAATGAGCAGTTCTTC
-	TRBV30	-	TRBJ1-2	CAWIPRENYGYTF	TGTGCCTGGATCCCCAGGGAAAACTATGGCTACACCTTC
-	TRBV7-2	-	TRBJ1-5	CASSQGVNQPQHF	TGTGCCAGCAGCCAAGGGGTCAATCAGCCCCAGCATTTT
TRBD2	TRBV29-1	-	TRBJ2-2	CSVEVAGLGGAGELFF	TGCAGCGTTGAAGTAGCGGGACTAGGAGGGGCCGGGGAGCTGTTTTTT
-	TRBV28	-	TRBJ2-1	CASSLQGSYNEQFF	TGTGCCAGCAGCCTGCAAGGTTCCTACAATGAGCAGTTCTTC
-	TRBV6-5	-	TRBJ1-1	CASSSISYMNTEAFF	TGTGCCAGCAGTTCAATCAGTTACATGAACACTGAAGCTTTCTTT
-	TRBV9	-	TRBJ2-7	CASSVDPHGAGEQYF	TGTGCCAGCAGCGTAGACCCTCACGGGGCGGGGGAGCAGTACTTC
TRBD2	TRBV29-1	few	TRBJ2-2	CSVEWLAGNTGELFF	TGCAGCGTTGAATGGCTAGCGGGGAACACCGGGGAGCTGTTTTTT
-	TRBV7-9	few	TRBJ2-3	CASSPSTDTQYF	TGTGCCAGCAGCCCAAGCACAGATACGCAGTATTTT
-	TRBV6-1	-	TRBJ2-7	CASRGTTGSYEQYF	TGTGCCAGCAGAGGGACCACGGGCTCCTACGAGCAGTACTTC
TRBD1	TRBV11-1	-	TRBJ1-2	CASSPGQLYGYTF	TGTGCCAGCAGCCCGGGACAGCTCTATGGCTACACCTTC
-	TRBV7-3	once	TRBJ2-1	CASSLIGYNEQFF	TGTGCCAGCAGCTTAATTGGCTACAATGAGCAGTTCTTC
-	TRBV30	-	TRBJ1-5	CAWTLQGGGNQPQHF	TGTGCCTGGACCCTACAGGGAGGGGGCAATCAGCCCCAGCATTTT
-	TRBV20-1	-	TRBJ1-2	CSAPETLGYTF	TGCAGTGCCCCAGAAACACTGGGCTACACCTTC
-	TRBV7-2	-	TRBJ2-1	CASSGRKKGVYNEQFF	TGTGCCAGCAGCGGAAGGAAGAAGGGGGTCTACAATGAGCAGTTCTTC
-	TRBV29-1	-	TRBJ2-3	CSVEVNSRDTQYF	TGCAGCGTTGAAGTAAACAGTAGAGATACGCAGTATTTT
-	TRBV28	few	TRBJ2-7	CASSLNTGEQYF	TGTGCCAGCAGTTTAAACACAGGAGAGCAGTACTTC
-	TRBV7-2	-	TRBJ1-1	CASSFSGRNTEAFF	TGTGCCAGCAGCTTCTCGGGTAGGAACACTGAAGCTTTCTTT
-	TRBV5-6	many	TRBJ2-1	CASSTSKGEQFF	TGTGCCAGCAGTACAAGCAAGGGTGAGCAGTTCTTC
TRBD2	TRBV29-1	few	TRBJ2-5	CSVEGSRTSGETQYF	TGCAGCGTTGAAGGATCCCGGACTAGCGGAGAGACCCAGTACTTC
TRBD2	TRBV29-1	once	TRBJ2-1	CSVIQFGGVNEQFF	TGCAGCGTTATACAGTTTGGGGGGGTCAATGAGCAGTTCTTC
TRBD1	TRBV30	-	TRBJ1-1	CAGTTGGLSWGTEAFF	TGTGCCGGGACAACAGGGGGCCTATCCTGGGGCACTGAAGCTTTCTTT
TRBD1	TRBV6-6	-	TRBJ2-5	CASSRGRETQYF	TGTGCCAGCAGTAGGGGGCGGGAGACCCAGTACTTC
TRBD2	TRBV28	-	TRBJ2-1	CASSLPGLAGGPSSYNEQFF	TGTGCCAGCAGTTTACCGGGACTAGCGGGAGGGCCTAGCTCCTACAATGAGCAGTTCTTC
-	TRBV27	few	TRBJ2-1	CASRAISSYNEQFF	TGTGCCAGCAGGGCCATAAGCTCCTACAATGAGCAGTTCTTC
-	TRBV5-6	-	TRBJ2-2	CASSSFRGRTGELFF	TGTGCCAGCAGCTCCTTTCGCGGACGGACCGGGGAGCTGTTTTTT
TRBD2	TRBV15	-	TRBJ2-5	CATSRPMTSGRAGETQYF	TGTGCCACCAGCAGGCCGATGACTAGCGGGAGGGCCGGAGAGACCCAGTACTTC
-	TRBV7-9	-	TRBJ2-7	CASGRTYEQYF	TGTGCCAGCGGGCGGACCTACGAGCAGTACTTC
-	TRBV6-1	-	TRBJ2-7	CASNDIGEQYF	TGTGCCAGCAATGACATCGGCGAGCAGTACTTC
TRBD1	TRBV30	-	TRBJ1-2	CAWSRQGWEGYTF	TGTGCCTGGAGCAGACAGGGTTGGGAAGGCTACACCTTC
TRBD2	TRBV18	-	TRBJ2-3	CASSTRLAGVGDTQYF	TGTGCCAGCTCAACAAGACTAGCGGGAGTTGGAGATACGCAGTATTTT
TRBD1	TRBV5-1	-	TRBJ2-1	CASSSGTGSVNEQFF	TGCGCCAGCAGCTCAGGGACAGGGAGCGTGAATGAGCAGTTCTTC
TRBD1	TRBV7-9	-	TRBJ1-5	CASSYTGDQPQHF	TGTGCCAGCAGCTATACAGGGGACCAGCCCCAGCATTTT
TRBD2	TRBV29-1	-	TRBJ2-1	CSVEAGRTSGSDEQFF	TGCAGCGTTGAAGCGGGGAGGACTAGCGGGAGCGATGAGCAGTTCTTC
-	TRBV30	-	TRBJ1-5	CAWSVESNQPQHF	TGTGCCTGGAGTGTGGAGAGCAATCAGCCCCAGCATTTT
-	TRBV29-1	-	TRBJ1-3	CSALYGSGNTIYF	TGCAGCGCACTGTATGGGTCTGGAAACACCATATATTTT
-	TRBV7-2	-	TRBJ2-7	CASSPGHFYEQYF	TGTGCCAGCAGTCCCGGACACTTCTACGAGCAGTACTTC
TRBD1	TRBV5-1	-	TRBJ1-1	CASSLGDRETEAFF	TGCGCCAGCAGCTTGGGTGACAGGGAGACTGAAGCTTTCTTT
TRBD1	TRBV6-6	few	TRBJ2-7	CASRQRTGLDEQYF	TGTGCCAGCAGGCAGAGGACAGGGTTGGACGAGCAGTACTTC
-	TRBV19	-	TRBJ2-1	CASSIVGSNEQFF	TGTGCCAGTAGTATAGTTGGGAGCAATGAGCAGTTCTTC
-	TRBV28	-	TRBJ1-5	CASRSREPQHF	TGTGCCAGCAGATCCAGGGAGCCCCAGCATTTT
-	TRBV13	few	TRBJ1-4	CASSSSRDIEKLFF	TGTGCCAGCAGCTCTAGTAGGGATATTGAAAAACTGTTTTTT
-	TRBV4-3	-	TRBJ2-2	CASKRGGATGTGELFF	TGCGCCAGCAAACGAGGCGGGGCAACGGGGACCGGGGAGCTGTTTTTT
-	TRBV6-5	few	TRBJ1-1	CASSRWQPNTEAFF	TGTGCCAGCAGTCGGTGGCAGCCGAACACTGAAGCTTTCTTT
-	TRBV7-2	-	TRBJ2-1	CASSGQLSSYNEQFF	TGTGCCAGCAGCGGACAGCTGAGCTCCTACAATGAGCAGTTCTTC
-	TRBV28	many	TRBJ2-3	CASSFEDGTDTQYF	TGTGCCAGCAGTTTTGAGGACGGCACAGATACGCAGTATTTT
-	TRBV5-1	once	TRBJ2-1	CASSQASDGSYNEQFF	TGCGCCAGCAGCCAAGCATCAGACGGTTCCTACAATGAGCAGTTCTTC
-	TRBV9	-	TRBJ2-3	CASSVGADTQYF	TGTGCCAGCAGCGTAGGGGCAGATACGCAGTATTTT
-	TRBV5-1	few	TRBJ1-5	CASSPGGGAAGNQPQHF	TGCGCCAGCAGCCCCGGTGGGGGGGCCGCAGGCAATCAGCCCCAGCATTTT
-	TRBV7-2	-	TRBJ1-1	CASGGADTEAFF	TGTGCCAGCGGAGGGGCGGACACTGAAGCTTTCTTT
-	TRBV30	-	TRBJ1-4	CAWSSAYSGKGTNEKLFF	TGTGCCTGGAGTAGTGCCTATTCAGGGAAGGGGACTAATGAAAAACTGTTTTTT
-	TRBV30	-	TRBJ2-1	CAWSSALVEQFF	TGTGCCTGGAGTTCAGCTTTGGTTGAGCAGTTCTTC
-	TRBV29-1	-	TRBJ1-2	CSVEEMNYGYTF	TGCAGCGTTGAGGAGATGAACTATGGCTACACCTTC
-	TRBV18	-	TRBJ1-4	CASSSIGGRHEKLFF	TGTGCCAGCTCAAGTATCGGGGGTCGTCATGAAAAACTGTTTTTT
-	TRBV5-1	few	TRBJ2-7	CASSPVGGSYEQYF	TGCGCCAGCAGCCCGGTAGGGGGCTCCTACGAGCAGTACTTC
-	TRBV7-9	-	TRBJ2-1	CASGGASRNNEQFF	TGTGCCAGCGGGGGGGCTAGTAGAAACAATGAGCAGTTCTTC
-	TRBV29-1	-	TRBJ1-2	CSVVRTGWGYTF	TGCAGCGTTGTCCGTACAGGTTGGGGCTACACCTTC
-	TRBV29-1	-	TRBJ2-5	CSVPRAQETQYF	TGCAGCGTGCCCCGGGCCCAAGAGACCCAGTACTTC